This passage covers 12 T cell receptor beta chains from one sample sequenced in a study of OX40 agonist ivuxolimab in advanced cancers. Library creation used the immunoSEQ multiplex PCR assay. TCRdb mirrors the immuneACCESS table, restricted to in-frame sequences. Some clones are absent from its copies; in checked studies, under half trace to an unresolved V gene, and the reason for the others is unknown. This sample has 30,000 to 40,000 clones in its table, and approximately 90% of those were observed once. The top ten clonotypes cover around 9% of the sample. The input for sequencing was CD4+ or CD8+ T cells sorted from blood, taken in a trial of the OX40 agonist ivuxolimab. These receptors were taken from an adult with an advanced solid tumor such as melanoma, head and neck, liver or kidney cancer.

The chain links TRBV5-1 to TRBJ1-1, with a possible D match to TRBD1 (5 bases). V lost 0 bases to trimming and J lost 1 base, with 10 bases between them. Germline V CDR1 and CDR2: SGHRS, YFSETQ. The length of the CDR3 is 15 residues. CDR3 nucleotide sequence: TGCGCCAGCAGCTTGGCCTCCGGGGCGAACACTGAAGCTTTCTTT. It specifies CASSLASGANTEAFF.

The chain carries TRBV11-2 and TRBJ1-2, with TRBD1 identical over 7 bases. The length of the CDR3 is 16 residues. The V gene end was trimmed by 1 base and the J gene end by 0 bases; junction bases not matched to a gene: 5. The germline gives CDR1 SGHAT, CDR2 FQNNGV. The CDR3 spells CASSLVTGTSNYGYTF. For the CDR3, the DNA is TGTGCCAGCAGCTTAGTGACAGGGACTTCTAACTATGGCTACACCTTC.

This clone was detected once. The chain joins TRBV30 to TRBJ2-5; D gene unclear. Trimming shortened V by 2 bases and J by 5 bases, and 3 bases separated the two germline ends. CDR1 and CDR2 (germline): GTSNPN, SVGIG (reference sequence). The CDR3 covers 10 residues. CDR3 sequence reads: CAWSRETQYF. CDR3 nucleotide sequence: TGTGCCTGGAGTAGGGAGACCCAGTACTTC.

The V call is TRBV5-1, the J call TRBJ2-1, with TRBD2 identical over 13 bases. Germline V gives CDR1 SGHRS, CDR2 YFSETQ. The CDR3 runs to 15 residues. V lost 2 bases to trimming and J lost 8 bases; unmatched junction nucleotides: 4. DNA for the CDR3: TGCGCCAGCAGCTTACTAGCGGGAGGGAGTGATGAGCAGTTCTTC. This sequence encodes CASSLLAGGSDEQFF.

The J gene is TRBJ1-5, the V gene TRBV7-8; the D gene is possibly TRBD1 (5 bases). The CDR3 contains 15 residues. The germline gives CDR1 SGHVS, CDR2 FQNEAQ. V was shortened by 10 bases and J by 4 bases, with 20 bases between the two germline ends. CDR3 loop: CATTPGAPSNQPQHF. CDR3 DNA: TGTGCCACTACGCCCGGGGCGCCTTCAAATCAGCCCCAGCATTTT.

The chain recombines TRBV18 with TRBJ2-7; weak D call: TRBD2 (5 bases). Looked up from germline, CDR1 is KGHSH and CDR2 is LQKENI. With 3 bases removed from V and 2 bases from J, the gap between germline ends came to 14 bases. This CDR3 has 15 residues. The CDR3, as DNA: TGTGCCAGCTCACCTGGTGACGAGGGTACCTACGAGCAGTACTTC. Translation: CASSPGDEGTYEQYF.

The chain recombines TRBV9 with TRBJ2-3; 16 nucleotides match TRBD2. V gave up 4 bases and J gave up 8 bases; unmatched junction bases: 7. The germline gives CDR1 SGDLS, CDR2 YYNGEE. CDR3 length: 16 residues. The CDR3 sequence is CASSSPGTSGRVTQYF. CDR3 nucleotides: TGTGCCAGCAGCTCCCCGGGGACTAGCGGGAGGGTTACGCAGTATTTT. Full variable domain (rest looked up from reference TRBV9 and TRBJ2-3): DSGVTQTPKHLITATGQRVTLRCSPRSGDLSVYWYQQSLDQGLQFLIQYYNGEERAKGNILERFSAQQFPDLHSELNLSSLELGDSALYFCASSSPGTSGRVTQYFGPGTRLTVL.

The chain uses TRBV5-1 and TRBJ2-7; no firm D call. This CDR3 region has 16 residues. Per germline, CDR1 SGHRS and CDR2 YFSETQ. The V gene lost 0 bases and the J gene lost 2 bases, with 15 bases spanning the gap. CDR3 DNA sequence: TGCGCCAGCAGCTTGGGCCTGGGCAGCAAGACCTACGAGCAGTACTTC. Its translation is CASSLGLGSKTYEQYF.

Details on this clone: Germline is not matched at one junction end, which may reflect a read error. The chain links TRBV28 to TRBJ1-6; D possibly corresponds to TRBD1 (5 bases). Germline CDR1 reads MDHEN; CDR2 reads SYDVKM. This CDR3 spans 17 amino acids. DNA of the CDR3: TGTGCCAGCAGCTTATCATTCGTGGGGGAAACTAGTTCACCCCTCCACTTT. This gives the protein CASSLSFVGETSSPLHF.

The CDR3 loop is CAISESTGRGGYGYTF. The CDR3 DNA reads TGTGCCATCAGTGAGTCGACGGGCAGGGGAGGGTATGGCTACACCTTC. The V gene is TRBV10-3, the J gene TRBJ1-2; D possibly corresponds to TRBD1 (6 bases). Per the germline V gene, CDR1 is ENHRY and CDR2 is SYGVKD. This CDR3 region has 16 residues. The V gene lost 0 bases and the J gene lost 5 bases, with 16 bases spanning the gap.

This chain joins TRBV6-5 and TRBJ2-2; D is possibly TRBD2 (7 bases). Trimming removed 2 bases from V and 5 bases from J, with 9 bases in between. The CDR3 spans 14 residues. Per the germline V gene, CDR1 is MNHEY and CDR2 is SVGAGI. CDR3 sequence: CASSYGRGTGELFF. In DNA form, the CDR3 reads TGTGCCAGCAGTTACGGGAGGGGGACCGGGGAGCTGTTTTTT.

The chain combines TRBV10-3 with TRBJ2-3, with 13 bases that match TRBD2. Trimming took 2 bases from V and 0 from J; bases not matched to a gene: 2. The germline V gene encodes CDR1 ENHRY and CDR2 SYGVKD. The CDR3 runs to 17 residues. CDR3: CAISEELAGGSTDTQYF. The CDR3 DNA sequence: TGTGCCATCAGTGAGGAACTAGCGGGAGGGAGCACAGATACGCAGTATTTT.